The clone carrying this TCR beta chain was seen more than once but under ten times. The length of the CDR3 is 18 residues. From germline, CDR1 is MDHEN and CDR2 SYDVKM. The trim removed 6 bases at V and 0 bases at J, leaving 10 bases unmatched. Time point denoted: persistent/refractory GD, antithyroid drugs over 5 years with positive TRAb. Preparation of the TCR library used RNA extracted from PBMCs. The data originate from a study of regulatory T cells in long-lasting Graves disease. The TCR beta library used iRepertoire HTBI primers with Arm-PCR amplification of CDR3. TCRdb called the multiplex PCR reads again in MiXCR, with one record for every CDR3 protein. The table shows about 660,000 distinct CDR3 sequences, with roughly 30% occurring only once.

This clonotype was obtained from a female donor with Graves disease. Specimen: peripheral blood mononuclear cells (PBMCs), collected when the disease was refractory, from a patient treated with antithyroid drugs. V and J are TRBV28 and TRBJ2-7; 14 nucleotides align to TRBD2. The CDR3: CASSPRTSGRPSSYEQYF. Here the CDR3 DNA reads TGTGCCAGCAGCCCCCGGACTAGCGGGAGGCCGAGCTCCTACGAGCAGTACTTC. Based on the CDR3 plus reference TRBV28 and TRBJ2-7, the full variable domain is DVKVTQSSRYLVKRTGEKVFLECVQDMDHENMFWYRQDPGLGLRLIYFSYDVKMKEKGDIPEGYSVSREKKERFSLILESASTNQTSMYLCASSPRTSGRPSSYEQYFGPGTRLTVT.